This T cell receptor beta chain was sequenced for a study of shared clonotypes between healthy human individuals. About the study: For every donor, three CD4 naive, three CD4 memory, two CD8 naive and one CD8 memory plates were used. Findings and limits, study-wide: Non-shared clonotypes displayed generation probabilities falling below those of clonotypes present in all four donors.

Running of the assay took place at deep level. Clones were sequenced by immunoSEQ multiplex PCR, and TCRdb holds only the in-frame ones, with some missing. The data contain some 2 million clones, just under 95% of them singletons. The CDR3 spans 13 residues. Germline CDR1 and CDR2: MNHEY and SMNVEV (reference sequence). V lost 5 bases to trimming and J lost 6 bases, with 12 bases between them. Naive CD8 cells were CD45RO-negative, positively selected for CCR7, excluding terminally differentiated effector memory CD45RA+ cells. About this clone: The antigen remains unidentified.

The sample consisted of naive CD8+ T cells sorted from blood. The V call is TRBV27, the J call TRBJ2-3; D unresolved. The TCR originated in a man aged 18 to 29 in good health. The CDR3 region is CASSIAQWDTQYF. Written as DNA, the CDR3 is TGTGCCAGCAGTATCGCCCAATGGGATACGCAGTATTTT.